This TCR beta chain was profiled in a study of T cell responses to AZD1222 COVID-19 vaccine. The germline V and J ends were trimmed by 6 bases and 8 bases, with 20 bases remaining between them. In germline, CDR1 is LGHDT, CDR2 YNNKEL (reference sequence). The CDR3 covers 14 residues. This clone has only one observation. What it binds is not known. The data were produced by immunoSEQ multiplex PCR, yet TCRdb's version contains in-frame clones alone and is incomplete. The sample gives 99,000 or so clones, 93% of which show up once; approximately 4.7% is in the top ten. Study results and caveats: Nearly half of spike-specific TCRs reportedly target variant regions that are unmutated in the B.1.351 and B.1.1.7 variants.

The chain has TRBV3-1 (or the pseudogene TRBV3-2) and TRBJ2-7; D not certain. The receptor was derived from an adult in good health. This sample comprised peripheral blood, obtained on day 0 of AZD1222 vaccination. Written as DNA, the CDR3 is TGTGCCAGCAGACATACGCAGACCGCGTCCCAGCAGTACTTC. The encoded protein is CASRHTQTASQQYF.